This T cell receptor beta chain appears in the sequencing data of a study of OX40 agonist ivuxolimab in advanced cancers. Blood draws occurred at baseline, cycle 4 day 1, and cycle 7 day 1. Germline loops: CDR1 MNHEY, CDR2 SMNVEV (reference sequence). The CDR3 spans 17 residues. Trimming cost V 1 base and J 6 bases, with 18 bases left between them. This clone has more than one count but fewer than ten. Repertoires were generated with immunoSEQ multiplex PCR, while TCRdb's copy carries only in-frame clones and drops some. Of about 13,000 clones in the sample, 65% to 85% are singletons; the top ten hold about 35%.

This clonotype originated in an adult with an advanced solid tumor such as melanoma, head and neck, liver or kidney cancer. The input for sequencing was CD4+ or CD8+ T cells sorted from blood, taken in a trial of the OX40 agonist ivuxolimab. The chain is built from TRBV27 and TRBJ2-2; tentative D call: TRBD1 (5 bases). The CDR3 loop is CASSLYSRASPPGELFF. The DNA for the CDR3 is TGTGCCAGCAGTTTATATTCCAGGGCAAGTCCCCCCGGGGAGCTGTTTTTT.